These 14 T cell receptor beta chains came from one sample sequenced in a study of cytomegalovirus exposure and HLA in healthy donors. PCR amplification relied on 60 Vbeta primers (plus 13 Jbeta primers). TCRdb's copy holds only in-frame clones and misses some; the assay was immunoSEQ multiplex PCR. Here the sample spans about 90,000 clones, 65% to 85% being singletons. The sequencing sample was made of PBMCs. The source is a man aged 25 to 40 in good health and CMV-seronegative.

The chain carries TRBV10-3 and TRBJ2-5, with TRBD2 matching 7 bases. V trimming: 2 bases; J trimming: 5 bases; junction bases outside the gene matches: 8. Germline CDR1 reads ENHRY; CDR2 reads SYGVKD. The CDR3 extends over 15 amino acids. The CDR3 here is CAISERRGGSETQYF. The CDR3 DNA is TGTGCCATCAGTGAGCGGCGGGGAGGGTCGGAGACCCAGTACTTC.

The chain couples TRBV5-1 to TRBJ1-1, with 7 nucleotides matching TRBD1. CDR3 length: 14 residues. J was trimmed by 3 bases and V by 3 bases; bases with no gene match: 5. CDR1 is SGHRS and CDR2 is YFSETQ in the germline V gene. CDR3 DNA: TGCGCCAGCAGCTCGGGACAGCTCGACACTGAAGCTTTCTTT. Translation gives CASSSGQLDTEAFF.

This chain joins TRBV7-9 and TRBJ1-5; tentatively, D is TRBD1 (6 bases). The CDR3 has 16 amino acids. Germline values: CDR1 SEHNR, CDR2 FQNEAQ (reference sequence). Trimming left V 5 bases short and J 1 base short, with 15 bases between. The CDR3 nucleotides are TGTGCCAGCAGCGGCCTACAGGGAATGAGCAATCAGCCCCAGCATTTT. Protein product: CASSGLQGMSNQPQHF.

This clone was recorded only once. The rearrangement links TRBV19 to TRBJ1-2, with TRBD1 as a possible D gene (6 bases). With 2 bases removed from V and 3 bases from J, the gap between germline ends came to 10 bases. From germline, CDR1 is LNHDA and CDR2 SQIVND (reference sequence). The CDR3 has 14 amino acids. In nucleotides, the CDR3 is TGTGCCAGTAGTATATTGGGGGCCCACTATGGCTACACCTTC. Translated, it gives CASSILGAHYGYTF.

This clone was picked up a small number of times. The rearrangement uses TRBV6-1 and TRBJ1-3, with TRBD1 as a possible D gene (5 bases). Germline loops: CDR1 MNHNS, CDR2 SASEGT. The CDR3 has 14 residues. With 10 bases removed from V and 0 bases from J, the gap between germline ends came to 13 bases. CDR3 in amino acids: CANLQANSGNTIYF. Here the CDR3 DNA reads TGTGCCAACTTACAGGCGAACTCTGGAAACACCATATATTTT.

Points on this clone: Other DNA sequences in the sample encode the same CDR3. This chain connects TRBV21-1 to TRBJ1-1. TRBV21-1 is marked as a pseudogene. The CDR3 extends over 15 amino acids. CDR3 protein: CASSKGRAPNTEAFF. For the CDR3, the DNA is TGTGCCAGCAGCAAAGGGAGGGCGCCTAACACTGAAGCTTTCTTT.

The CDR3 region is CASSHPRGNSNQPQHF. CDR3 coding DNA: TGTGCCAGCAGTCACCCGAGAGGGAACAGCAATCAGCCCCAGCATTTT. The chain is built from TRBV2 and TRBJ1-5; D not certain. Trimming shortened V by 5 bases and J by 1 base, and 15 bases separated the two germline ends. This CDR3 region has 16 residues. Looked up from germline, CDR1 is SNHLY and CDR2 is FYNNEI.

This clone was picked up one time. The chain links TRBV4-2 to TRBJ1-1, with 7 bases matching TRBD1. J was trimmed by 4 bases and V by 4 bases; bases with no gene match: 9. This CDR3 has 15 amino acids. CDR1 is LGHNA and CDR2 is YNFKEQ in the germline V gene. CDR3 sequence reads: CASSRLPTGPTEAFF. CDR3 coding DNA: TGTGCCAGCAGCCGACTTCCGACAGGGCCCACTGAAGCTTTCTTT.

V gene TRBV5-1 combines with J gene TRBJ1-2, with D possibly TRBD1 on 6 matching bases. Germline CDR1 SGHRS, CDR2 YFSETQ. V lost 3 bases to trimming and J lost 5 bases, with 8 bases between them. This CDR3 has 12 residues. The CDR3, as DNA: TGCGCCAGCAGCTACGGACAGTATGGCTACACCTTC. It yields the protein CASSYGQYGYTF.

CDR3 bases: TGTGCCAGCAGCCAAGAGAACAGGGATTACTATGGCTACACCTTC. Translation: CASSQENRDYYGYTF. The J gene is TRBJ1-2, the V gene TRBV4-2; D is perhaps TRBD1 (6 bases). Per the germline V gene, CDR1 is LGHNA and CDR2 is YNFKEQ. The length of the CDR3 is 15 residues. V was trimmed by 0 bases and J by 3 bases, leaving 11 bases between them.

The V gene is TRBV7-3, the J gene TRBJ2-2, with 11 bases identical to TRBD1. The CDR3 extends over 16 amino acids. Germline values: CDR1 SGHTA, CDR2 FQGTGA. The ends lost 5 bases at V and 4 bases at J; junction bases unmatched: 6. In DNA form, the CDR3 reads TGTGCCAGCAGCAGAGGACAGGGGGCGGCCACCGGGGAGCTGTTTTTT. Protein sequence: CASSRGQGAATGELFF.

The V call is TRBV9, the J call TRBJ1-1; D uncertain. CDR1 SGDLS and CDR2 YYNGEE come from the germline V gene. Trimming took off 5 bases at V and 5 bases at J, with 10 bases between the two ends. CDR3 length: 12 amino acids. CDR3 sequence reads: CASSSRGTEAFF. As DNA, the CDR3 is TGTGCCAGCAGTTCTAGAGGGACTGAAGCTTTCTTT.

The J gene is TRBJ1-2, the V gene TRBV7-2; the D gene is possibly TRBD1 (5 bases). V lost 5 bases to trimming and J lost 4 bases, with 20 bases between them. This CDR3 contains 16 residues. From germline, CDR1 is SGHTA and CDR2 FQGNSA. The DNA of the CDR3 is TGTGCCAGCAGCCACCCCAGGGCGGCCGTTGGCTATGGCTACACCTTC. Protein product: CASSHPRAAVGYGYTF. Together with reference TRBV7-2 and TRBJ1-2, the CDR3 gives the full variable domain: GAGVSQSPSNKVTEKGKDVELRCDPISGHTALYWYRQSLGQGLEFLIYFQGNSAPDKSGLPSDRFSAERTGGSVSTLTIQRTQQEDSAVYLCASSHPRAAVGYGYTFGSGTRLTVV.

This sequence joins TRBV28 and TRBJ1-5; a possible D gene is TRBD1 (6 bases). Germline-derived CDR1 and CDR2 are MDHEN and SYDVKM. CDR3 size: 13 residues. V was cut by 3 bases and J by 5 bases, with 8 bases left in between. For the CDR3, the DNA is TGTGCCAGCAGTTTCAGGGGTGATCAGCCCCAGCATTTT. It specifies CASSFRGDQPQHF.